This entry concerns a single T cell receptor beta chain. The data were taken from a study of radiotherapy plus CTLA-4 blockade in lung cancer. Using immunoSEQ multiplex PCR, the repertoire was profiled, and TCRdb retains in-frame clones only, with some absent. The sample has tens of thousands of clones, around 76% seen once. This CDR3 contains 14 residues. V gave up 5 bases and J gave up 3 bases, with 13 bases separating them. Per the germline V gene, CDR1 is PRHDT and CDR2 is FYEKMQ (reference sequence). This material consisted of peripheral blood, taken from a patient treated with radiotherapy plus ipilimumab. The receptor was derived from a human donor with non-small cell lung cancer whose response to radiotherapy plus ipilimumab could not be evaluated. Some clones in this sample may be carry-over from other donors' samples. This chain links TRBV13 with TRBJ2-5; D remains unclear. CDR3 nucleotide sequence: TGTGCCAGCAGCACCGGGTCGCTTGAAGAGACCCAGTACTTC. Residues: CASSTGSLEETQYF.